This passage covers 4 T cell receptor beta chains from one sample sequenced in a study of T cell responses to AZD1222 COVID-19 vaccine (dated by TCRdb to the early 2020s). The sample's time point, from its label and the paper: baseline before first vaccination. To prepare the library, the immunoSEQ multiplex PCR assay was applied. TCRdb stores this immuneACCESS table with in-frame sequences only. Part of the clones is absent; in the studies checked, under half of the shortfall reflects unresolved V genes, and no reason is known for the rest. The table for this sample lists more than 95,000 clones; around nine tenths of them were counted only once. About 8.7% of the sample belongs to the ten largest clones. The specimen comprised peripheral blood, sampled on day 0 of AZD1222 vaccination. All receptors come from an adult in good health.

V is TRBV6-1 and J is TRBJ2-2; 8 bases are a match to TRBD2. This CDR3 region has 15 residues. The germline V gene has CDR1 MNHNS and CDR2 SASEGT. V was pared by 8 bases and J by 3 bases, with 8 bases of the junction left unmatched. CDR3 amino acids: CASLPSGRYTGELFF. Here the CDR3 DNA reads TGTGCCAGCCTCCCTAGCGGGCGTTACACCGGGGAGCTGTTTTTT.

The chain links TRBV6-2 or TRBV6-3 to TRBJ1-2; D possibly corresponds to TRBD1 (5 bases). Germline V gene lookup returns CDR1 MNHEY and CDR2 SVGEGT. V lost 2 bases, J lost 6 bases, and 19 bases lay in between. This CDR3 has 16 residues. In nucleotides, the CDR3 is TGTGCCAGCAGTTACAGTTCCGCCGGCCGCAGGGATGGCTACACCTTC. Protein: CASSYSSAGRRDGYTF.

This chain connects TRBV4-3 to TRBJ1-6; 7 bases line up with TRBD1. CDR3 length: 15 residues. Germline values: CDR1 LGHNA, CDR2 YSLEER. With V trimmed by 1 base and J by 7 bases, 4 bases remained unmatched. The CDR3 spells CASSQGDRYNSPLHF. The CDR3 DNA follows: TGCGCCAGCAGCCAAGGGGACAGATACAATTCACCCCTCCACTTT.

This sequence joins TRBV5-6 and TRBJ1-3, with D uncertain. The CDR3 runs to 14 residues. V was shortened by 2 bases and J by 2 bases, with 8 bases between the two germline ends. Germline CDR1 and CDR2: SGHDT and YYEEEE. CDR3 coding DNA: TGTGCCAGCAGCTTCTCAGGCGCTGGAAACACCATATATTTT. Protein: CASSFSGAGNTIYF.